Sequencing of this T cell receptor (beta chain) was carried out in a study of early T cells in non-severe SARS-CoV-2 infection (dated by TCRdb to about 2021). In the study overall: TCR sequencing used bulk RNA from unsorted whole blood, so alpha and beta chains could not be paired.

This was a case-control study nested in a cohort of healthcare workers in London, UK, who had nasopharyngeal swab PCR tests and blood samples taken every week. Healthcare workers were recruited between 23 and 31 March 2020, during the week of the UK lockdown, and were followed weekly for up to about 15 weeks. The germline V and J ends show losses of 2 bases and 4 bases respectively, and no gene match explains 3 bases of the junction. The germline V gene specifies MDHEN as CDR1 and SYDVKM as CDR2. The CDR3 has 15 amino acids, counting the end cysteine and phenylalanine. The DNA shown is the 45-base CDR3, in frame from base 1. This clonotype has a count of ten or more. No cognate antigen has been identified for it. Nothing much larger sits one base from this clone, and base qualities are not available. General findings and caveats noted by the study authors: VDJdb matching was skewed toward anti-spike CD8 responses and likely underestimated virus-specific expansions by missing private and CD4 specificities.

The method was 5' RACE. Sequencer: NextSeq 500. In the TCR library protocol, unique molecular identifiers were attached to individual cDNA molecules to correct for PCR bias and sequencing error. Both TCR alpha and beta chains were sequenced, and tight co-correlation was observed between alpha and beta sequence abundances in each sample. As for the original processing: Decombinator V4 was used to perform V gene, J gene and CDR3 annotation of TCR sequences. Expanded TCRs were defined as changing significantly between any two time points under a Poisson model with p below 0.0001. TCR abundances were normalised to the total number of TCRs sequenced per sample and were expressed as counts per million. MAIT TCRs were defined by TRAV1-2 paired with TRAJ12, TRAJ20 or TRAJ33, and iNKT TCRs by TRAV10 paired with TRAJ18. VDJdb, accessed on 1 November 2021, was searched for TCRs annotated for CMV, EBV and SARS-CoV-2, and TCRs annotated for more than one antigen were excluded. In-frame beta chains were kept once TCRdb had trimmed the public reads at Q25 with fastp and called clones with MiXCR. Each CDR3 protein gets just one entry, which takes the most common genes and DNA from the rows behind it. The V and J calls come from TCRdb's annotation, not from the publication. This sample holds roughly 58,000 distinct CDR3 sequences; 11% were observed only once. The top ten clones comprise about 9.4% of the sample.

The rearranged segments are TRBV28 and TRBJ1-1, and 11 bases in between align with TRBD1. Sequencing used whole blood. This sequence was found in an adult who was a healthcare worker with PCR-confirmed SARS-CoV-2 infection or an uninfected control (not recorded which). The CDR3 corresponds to CASSLPGTGGTEAFF. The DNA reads TGTGCCAGCAGTTTACCCGGGACAGGGGGCACTGAAGCTTTCTTT.